This entry concerns a single TCR beta chain. Its antigen is currently not known. One base away there is no much larger clone; base qualities are not given. This sample stems from a study of blood T cell repertoires in COVID-19 (dated by TCRdb to 2018 to 2021). About the full investigation: Samples covering the acute and convalescent phases of COVID-19 were provided by collaborators in the United States, Italy and Spain. Nearly every sample came with metadata listing a de-identified subject ID, COVID-19 status, age in years and sex. The samples were drawn from the first 160 participants of the ongoing ImmuneRACE study and from over a thousand subjects provided by 6 global collaborators. The material from the prospective study consisted of cDNA or gDNA derived from T cells, B-cell-depleted T cells, or PBMCs. Where available, HLA class I and class II types were obtained from metadata supplied by the sample provider rather than from assay-based typing. The dataset comprised deeply sampled blood TCRbeta repertoires from subjects exposed to, actively infected with, or recovered from COVID-19. A freely available public database, intended as a resource for researchers studying the immune response to SARS-CoV-2, is where the repertoires were released. Here is what the overall study found, with its caveats: The amount of clinical and demographic metadata varied by source and participant and was provided uncurated.

TCRbeta CDR3 regions were amplified from genomic DNA using the immunoSEQ Assay, a bias-controlled multiplex PCR. Processing in the source paper ran as follows. The number of nucleated cells in each sample was estimated from the amplification of reference gene primers within the assay. Sequence reads were collapsed and filtered to measure the absolute abundance of every unique TCRbeta CDR3 rearrangement. Productive Simpson clonality was computed per sample as the square root of Simpson's diversity index over productive rearrangements. Held by TCRdb, this immuneACCESS table contains in-frame sequences only and omits some clones. Under half of the omission traces to an unresolved V gene where checked; the cause of the rest is unknown. That table supplies the V and J calls and clone size; D and trimming were determined from the DNA. For this sample there are approximately 250,000 clones; roughly 85% appear just once. The ten largest account for about 9.3% of the sample.

Enrolling through a virtual design, the prospective study's participants ranged in age from roughly 18 to 89 years and lived across about two dozen United States geographic areas. In the prospective study, cohorts were assigned on the basis of participant-reported clinical history obtained from a screening survey and a study questionnaire. Each participant in the prospective study had whole blood, serum and a nasopharyngeal or oropharyngeal swab collected by mobile phlebotomists. Additional blood draws and questionnaires over an approximately two-month period could optionally be provided by prospective study participants. Before DNA extraction, blood samples from the prospective study were shipped at room temperature or frozen. Trimming removed 5 bases from V and 8 bases from J, leaving 15 bases between the germline ends. Its CDR3 holds 13 amino acids, cysteine through phenylalanine. Just CDR3 DNA is preserved here, 39 bases in frame from base 1. CDR1 and CDR2, per the germline V gene, are SNHLY and FYNNEI.

The TCR was taken from a woman aged 45-59 years with acute COVID-19. The chain is encoded by TRBV2 joined to TRBJ1-1; matching of 6 bases hints at TRBD1 as the D gene. Material: PBMCs or T cells enriched from blood (not recorded which). The DNA sequence reads TGTGCCAGCAGTTTGGACAGCGCTTTCGAAGCTTTCTTT. Its protein reads: CASSLDSAFEAFF.